This TCR beta chain comes out of a study of T cell responses to AZD1222 COVID-19 vaccine. General study results and limits: Spike-specific TCR repertoires showed rising breadth and depth after two AZD1222 doses. Recipients of AZD1222 seropositive at baseline numbered only five or six. The CD4 TCRs associated with vaccination extended across spike and predominated at 160-218 and 743-854. The donors showed a predominance of white British ancestry and of females, with possible underestimation of clonal diversity.

The protocol was immunoSEQ multiplex PCR, while the TCRdb copy is restricted to in-frame clones and leaves out a portion. Altogether 150,000 to 200,000 clones are present, 94% being singletons, with the ten largest covering under 6%. Points on this clone: Its target is not known.

The sequence derives from an adult who received the AZD1222 COVID-19 vaccine. The sequencing here drew on peripheral blood, taken 28 days after the second AZD1222 dose.

CDR3 loop: CASSLSRADTQYF. In DNA form, the CDR3 reads TGTGCCAGCAGTCTCTCTAGGGCAGATACGCAGTATTTT. This chain connects TRBV27 to TRBJ2-3; no reliable D call. Germline V gene sequence: CDR1 MNHEY, CDR2 SMNVEV (reference sequence). The CDR3 sequence is 13 residues long. V was clipped by 5 bases and J by 4 bases, with 10 bases between them.